A selection of T cell receptor beta chains follows, all from one sample in a study of control samples from healthy donors and cancer patients. The assay was immunoSEQ multiplex PCR, and TCRdb's table has in-frame clones only and misses some. The sample consists of tens of thousands of clones, 90% to 95% of them appearing once. Sequenced sample: PBMCs. The receptors derive from a woman aged 35 to 49 with lung cancer. CDR3s include the opening cysteine and the closing phenylalanine or tryptophan. D genes are given only for firm matches. The size entry is marked missing in some rows and otherwise reads once, few, many or a size class.

abundance: .
d_gene: .
v_gene: TRBV12-3/TRBV12-4
j_gene: TRBJ1-2
CDR3nt: TGTGCCAGCAGACAGAGCCAGGAAGTAACCTTC
CDR3aa: CASRQSQEVTF

abundance: .
d_gene: .
v_gene: TRBV3-1/TRBV3-2
j_gene: TRBJ2-7
CDR3nt: TGTGCCAGCAGCCAAGTATTGAGCCCCGAGCAGTACTTC
CDR3aa: CASSQVLSPEQYF

abundance: few
d_gene: TRBD1
v_gene: TRBV7-8
j_gene: TRBJ2-5
CDR3nt: TGTGCCAGCAGATATACAGGGGAAGAGACCCAGTACTTC
CDR3aa: CASRYTGEETQYF

abundance: .
d_gene: TRBD1
v_gene: TRBV5-4
j_gene: TRBJ1-1
CDR3nt: TGTGCCAGCAGCGCCGGACAGGGTCCTGAAGCTTTCTTT
CDR3aa: CASSAGQGPEAFF

abundance: .
d_gene: .
v_gene: TRBV12-3/TRBV12-4
j_gene: TRBJ1-4
CDR3nt: TGTGCCAGCAGTTTTCTGGACACGAAGGAACTGTTTTTT
CDR3aa: CASSFLDTKELFF

abundance: .
d_gene: .
v_gene: TRBV10-2
j_gene: TRBJ1-1
CDR3nt: TGCGCCAGCAGGGGAAGTTGGGACACTGAAGCTTTCTTT
CDR3aa: CASRGSWDTEAFF

abundance: once
d_gene: .
v_gene: TRBV21-1
j_gene: TRBJ2-1
CDR3nt: TGTGCCAGCAGCAAATACAGGGGGTCCGTGGATGAGCAGTTCTTC
CDR3aa: CASSKYRGSVDEQFF

abundance: .
d_gene: .
v_gene: TRBV27
j_gene: TRBJ2-3
CDR3nt: TGTGCCAGCAAAGTGGGGGCGGGGACAGATACGCAGTATTTT
CDR3aa: CASKVGAGTDTQYF

abundance: .
d_gene: TRBD1
v_gene: TRBV6-5
j_gene: TRBJ2-7
CDR3nt: TGTGCCAGCAGCTTAACAGGGGCCTACGAGCAGTACTTC
CDR3aa: CASSLTGAYEQYF

abundance: .
d_gene: .
v_gene: TRBV9
j_gene: TRBJ2-2
CDR3nt: TGTGCCAGCAGCGTTTTGGGATCGGACACCGGGGAGCTGTTTTTT
CDR3aa: CASSVLGSDTGELFF

abundance: once
d_gene: .
v_gene: TRBV5-1
j_gene: TRBJ2-7
CDR3nt: TGCGCCAGCAGCTTGAGCCAGGGGGAGGTCTACGAGCAGTACTTC
CDR3aa: CASSLSQGEVYEQYF

abundance: .
d_gene: .
v_gene: TRBV7-9
j_gene: TRBJ1-1
CDR3nt: TGTGCCAGCAGCTCCTGGGACATCCCGAACACTGAAGCTTTCTTT
CDR3aa: CASSSWDIPNTEAFF

abundance: .
d_gene: .
v_gene: TRBV6-6
j_gene: TRBJ1-5
CDR3nt: TGTGCCAGCAGTTTGATTCAGGCTTACAATCAGCCCCAGCATTTT
CDR3aa: CASSLIQAYNQPQHF

abundance: .
d_gene: .
v_gene: TRBV19
j_gene: TRBJ1-1
CDR3nt: TGTGCCAGTAGTACCGAGACAGAGCCAAACACTGAAGCTTTCTTT
CDR3aa: CASSTETEPNTEAFF

abundance: .
d_gene: .
v_gene: TRBV10-3
j_gene: TRBJ2-7
CDR3nt: TGTGCCATCAGAGGCAGGGCCCCCGACGAGCAGTACTTC
CDR3aa: CAIRGRAPDEQYF

abundance: .
d_gene: .
v_gene: TRBV5-1
j_gene: TRBJ2-1
CDR3nt: TGCGCCAGCAGCCGCGATGTGGGGCGACCCAATGAGCAGTTCTTC
CDR3aa: CASSRDVGRPNEQFF

abundance: .
d_gene: .
v_gene: TRBV7-6
j_gene: TRBJ1-2
CDR3nt: TGTGCCAGCAGCTTAGTTCTCGACGCAAGCTATGGCTACACCTTC
CDR3aa: CASSLVLDASYGYTF

abundance: .
d_gene: TRBD2
v_gene: TRBV19
j_gene: TRBJ2-2
CDR3nt: TGTGCCAGTAGTATAGGCGGGGGACACACCGGGGAGCTGTTTTTT
CDR3aa: CASSIGGGHTGELFF

abundance: .
d_gene: .
v_gene: TRBV7-9
j_gene: TRBJ2-7
CDR3nt: TGTGCCAGCACATTCTCATGGGGTTACGAGCAGTACTTC
CDR3aa: CASTFSWGYEQYF

abundance: .
d_gene: .
v_gene: TRBV4-1
j_gene: TRBJ1-4
CDR3nt: TGCGCCAGCAGCCAAGGACAGAGAGCAACTAATGAAAAACTGTTTTTT
CDR3aa: CASSQGQRATNEKLFF

abundance: .
d_gene: .
v_gene: TRBV30
j_gene: TRBJ1-1
CDR3nt: TGTGCCTGGAGACCCCCGGGTACCGCGAACACTGAAGCTTTCTTT
CDR3aa: CAWRPPGTANTEAFF

abundance: .
d_gene: .
v_gene: TRBV2
j_gene: TRBJ1-1
CDR3nt: TGTGCCAGCAGTGGACAGGTCTCAGGATACACTGAAGCTTTCTTT
CDR3aa: CASSGQVSGYTEAFF

abundance: .
d_gene: .
v_gene: TRBV6-4
j_gene: TRBJ2-3
CDR3nt: TGTGCCAGCAGTGCTCTGGCGGATTCTAGCACAGATACGCAGTATTTT
CDR3aa: CASSALADSSTDTQYF

abundance: once
d_gene: TRBD1
v_gene: TRBV5-8
j_gene: TRBJ1-1
CDR3nt: TGTGCCAGCAGCTTGTTATGGCAGGGGGACACTGAAGCTTTCTTT
CDR3aa: CASSLLWQGDTEAFF

abundance: .
d_gene: .
v_gene: TRBV20-1
j_gene: TRBJ1-1
CDR3nt: TGCAGTGCTAGATTAAGGGAAGCTTTCTTT
CDR3aa: CSARLREAFF

abundance: .
d_gene: .
v_gene: TRBV5-1
j_gene: TRBJ1-1
CDR3nt: TGCGCCAGCAGCTTGGCCGGGTGGGGAGAGAACACTGAAGCTTTCTTT
CDR3aa: CASSLAGWGENTEAFF

abundance: .
d_gene: .
v_gene: TRBV11-3
j_gene: TRBJ2-7
CDR3nt: TGTGCCAGCGGTTCGGCCACCTACGAGCAGTACTTC
CDR3aa: CASGSATYEQYF

abundance: .
d_gene: TRBD1
v_gene: TRBV12-3/TRBV12-4
j_gene: TRBJ2-2
CDR3nt: TGTGCCAGCAGTTTATACAGGGGAAAGCTGTTTTTT
CDR3aa: CASSLYRGKLFF

abundance: .
d_gene: .
v_gene: TRBV28
j_gene: TRBJ1-5
CDR3nt: TGTGCCAGCAGTTTTCGGGGACGTCCCCCGATCAATCAGCCCCAGCATTTT
CDR3aa: CASSFRGRPPINQPQHF

abundance: .
d_gene: .
v_gene: TRBV27
j_gene: TRBJ1-2
CDR3nt: TGTGCCAGCGGACCCTTACCCGCCGCCCTTAACTATGGCTACACCTTC
CDR3aa: CASGPLPAALNYGYTF

abundance: .
d_gene: TRBD1
v_gene: TRBV6-5
j_gene: TRBJ1-5
CDR3nt: TGTGCCAGCAGTTACAGGGACAGCGGCGGTCCCCAGCATTTT
CDR3aa: CASSYRDSGGPQHF

abundance: .
d_gene: .
v_gene: TRBV25-1
j_gene: TRBJ1-2
CDR3nt: TGTGCCAGCAGTGAAATGAGGGGACGCTATGGCTACACCTTC
CDR3aa: CASSEMRGRYGYTF

abundance: .
d_gene: .
v_gene: TRBV6-5
j_gene: TRBJ1-2
CDR3nt: TGTGCCAGCAGTATTACACGTACACTTACCTATGGCTACACCTTC
CDR3aa: CASSITRTLTYGYTF

abundance: .
d_gene: TRBD1
v_gene: TRBV25-1
j_gene: TRBJ2-7
CDR3nt: TGTGCCAGCAGGGGGGGGACAGGGTGGTTGGAGCAGTACTTC
CDR3aa: CASRGGTGWLEQYF

abundance: .
d_gene: TRBD2
v_gene: TRBV19
j_gene: TRBJ2-1
CDR3nt: TGTGCCATTCAATCCCGTAGCGGGGGGTCATACAATGAGCAGTTCTTC
CDR3aa: CAIQSRSGGSYNEQFF

abundance: once
d_gene: TRBD2
v_gene: TRBV19
j_gene: TRBJ2-4
CDR3nt: TGTGCCAGTAGTACCCCTAGCGGGGGGGCGAGCATTCAGTACTTC
CDR3aa: CASSTPSGGASIQYF

abundance: .
d_gene: .
v_gene: TRBV2
j_gene: TRBJ1-6
CDR3nt: TGTGCCAGCAGTGGGTCCGGCTGGGGGGATTCACCCCTCCACTTT
CDR3aa: CASSGSGWGDSPLHF

abundance: once
d_gene: .
v_gene: TRBV3-1/TRBV3-2
j_gene: TRBJ1-2
CDR3nt: TGTGCCAGCAGCCCCCATGGGCAGGACGATGGCTACACCTTC
CDR3aa: CASSPHGQDDGYTF

abundance: .
d_gene: .
v_gene: TRBV19
j_gene: TRBJ1-1
CDR3nt: TGTGCCAGTACCCCCGCCGACCGGACGGACGCTTTCTTT
CDR3aa: CASTPADRTDAFF

abundance: .
d_gene: TRBD2
v_gene: TRBV24-1
j_gene: TRBJ2-1
CDR3nt: TGTGCCACCAGTGGGGGGACTAGCGGGGAGATGCCCTACAATGAGCAGTTCTTC
CDR3aa: CATSGGTSGEMPYNEQFF

abundance: .
d_gene: .
v_gene: TRBV7-9
j_gene: TRBJ1-5
CDR3nt: TGTGCCAGCAGCTTAGAGGACAGCGATAGCAATCAGCCCCAGCATTTT
CDR3aa: CASSLEDSDSNQPQHF

abundance: .
d_gene: TRBD1
v_gene: TRBV29-1
j_gene: TRBJ1-2
CDR3nt: TGCAGCGTTACGGACAGGGACGGTTATGGCTACACCTTC
CDR3aa: CSVTDRDGYGYTF

abundance: once
d_gene: .
v_gene: TRBV12-3/TRBV12-4
j_gene: TRBJ1-2
CDR3nt: TGTGCCAGCAGTTCCAGGCCTAACTATGGCTACACCTTC
CDR3aa: CASSSRPNYGYTF

abundance: .
d_gene: .
v_gene: TRBV18
j_gene: TRBJ1-6
CDR3nt: TGTGCCAGCTCACCAGGGGTCACGGAGAGCTCCTATAATTCACCCCTCCACTTT
CDR3aa: CASSPGVTESSYNSPLHF

abundance: .
d_gene: .
v_gene: TRBV3-1/TRBV3-2
j_gene: TRBJ2-5
CDR3nt: TGTGCCAGCAGCCAAGGGGGGGTCGATAAGTTTCAAGAGACCCAGTACTTC
CDR3aa: CASSQGGVDKFQETQYF

abundance: .
d_gene: .
v_gene: TRBV5-8
j_gene: TRBJ2-1
CDR3nt: TGTGCCAGCAGCTTTATTGGGATACTCTACAATGAGCAGTTCTTC
CDR3aa: CASSFIGILYNEQFF

abundance: .
d_gene: TRBD1
v_gene: TRBV18
j_gene: TRBJ2-1
CDR3nt: TGTGCCAGCTCGACCAGGGGGAATGAGCAGTTCTTC
CDR3aa: CASSTRGNEQFF

abundance: .
d_gene: TRBD2
v_gene: TRBV4-2
j_gene: TRBJ2-5
CDR3nt: TGTGCCAGCAGCGCTGGGACTAGCGGGGGGCAGGGGCAAGAGACCCAGTACTTC
CDR3aa: CASSAGTSGGQGQETQYF

abundance: .
d_gene: TRBD1
v_gene: TRBV7-6
j_gene: TRBJ2-7
CDR3nt: TGTGCCAGCAGCATCGACAGGGGGCTCACCTACGAGCAGTACTTC
CDR3aa: CASSIDRGLTYEQYF

abundance: .
d_gene: TRBD1
v_gene: TRBV2
j_gene: TRBJ2-3
CDR3nt: TGTGCCAGCAGATGGGACAGGGGCCCAGATACGCAGTATTTT
CDR3aa: CASRWDRGPDTQYF